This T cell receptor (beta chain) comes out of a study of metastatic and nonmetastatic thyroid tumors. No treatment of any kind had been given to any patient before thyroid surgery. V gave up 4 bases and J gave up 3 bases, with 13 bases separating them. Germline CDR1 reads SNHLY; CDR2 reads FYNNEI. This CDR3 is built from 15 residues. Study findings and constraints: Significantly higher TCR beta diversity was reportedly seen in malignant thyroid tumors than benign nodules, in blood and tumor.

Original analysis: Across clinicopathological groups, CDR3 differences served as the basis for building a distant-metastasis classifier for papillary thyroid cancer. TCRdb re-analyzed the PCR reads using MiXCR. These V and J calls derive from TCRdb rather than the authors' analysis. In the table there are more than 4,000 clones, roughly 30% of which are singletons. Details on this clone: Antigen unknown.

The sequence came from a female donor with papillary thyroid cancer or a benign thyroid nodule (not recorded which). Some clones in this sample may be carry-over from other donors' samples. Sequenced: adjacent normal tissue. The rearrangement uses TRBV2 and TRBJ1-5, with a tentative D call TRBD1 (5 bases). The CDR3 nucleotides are TGTGCCAGCAGTGCGTTAGGGGTCGTCAATCAGCCCCAGCATTTT. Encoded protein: CASSALGVVNQPQHF.